The 31 T cell receptor beta chains given below trace back to one sample, sequenced in a study of post-analysis software for immune sequencing data. Unique molecular identifiers were present in the TCR beta cDNA libraries. Via MiXCR, TCRdb re-called the PCR reads, giving one row per CDR3 protein. Here the sample spans some 890,000 distinct CDR3 sequences, 53% being singletons. These receptors have no known antigen. General observations from the study: A handful of TRBV segments appeared more often in patients than in controls, and TRBV5-6, TRBV5-1 and TRBV20-1 were among these.

The sequenced material came from blood. These receptors were collected from a girl aged 5 to 17 with multiple sclerosis.

This clonotype has a handful of counts. The rearrangement uses TRBV12-3 or TRBV12-4 and TRBJ1-1, with TRBD1 as a possible D gene (6 bases). V shed 4 bases and J shed 0 bases, with 9 bases lying between them. This CDR3 region has 14 residues. The CDR3 nucleotides are TGTGCCAGCAGTTCGGGGACATTGAACACTGAAGCTTTCTTT. It codes for CASSSGTLNTEAFF.

The CDR3 sequence is CASSQDRTSYNEQFF. The CDR3 DNA is TGTGCCAGCAGCCAAGATAGGACTAGCTACAATGAGCAGTTCTTC. The rearrangement links TRBV14 to TRBJ2-1; 7 bases align to TRBD2. V lost 0 bases and J lost 3; bases outside the gene matches: 2. CDR3 length: 15 residues. The germline V gene encodes CDR1 SGHDN and CDR2 FVKESK.

The chain employs TRBV7-3 and TRBJ2-1, with D unresolved. CDR3 size: 14 residues. Germline-derived CDR1 and CDR2 are SGHTA and FQGTGA. Deletions cut 2 bases from V and 5 bases from J, with 10 bases between. This CDR3 is CASSLDIRDNEQFF. The CDR3 region has the DNA TGTGCCAGCAGCTTAGATATCAGAGACAATGAGCAGTTCTTC.

The V gene is TRBV4-1, the J gene TRBJ2-7; 8 positions match TRBD1. The CDR3 is 16 residues long. The trim removed 3 bases at V and 3 bases at J, leaving 10 bases unmatched. In germline, CDR1 is MGHRA, CDR2 YSYEKL. DNA of the CDR3: TGCGCCAGCAGCCAGCCCACAGGGGGGCGTTACTACGAGCAGTACTTC. Amino acid sequence: CASSQPTGGRYYEQYF.

The rearrangement joins TRBV28 to TRBJ1-2; tentative D call: TRBD1 (6 bases). Germline V gives CDR1 MDHEN, CDR2 SYDVKM. The CDR3 loop spans 14 amino acids. Trimming stripped 8 bases from V and 2 bases from J, with 15 bases between. The CDR3 DNA is TGTGCCAGCCTCCGGGGGCCGGGCAACTATGGCTACACCTTC. It codes for CASLRGPGNYGYTF.

This clonotype was seen a handful of times. This sequence joins TRBV7-9 and TRBJ2-7; D is undetermined. Trimming removed 4 bases from V and 5 bases from J, with 12 bases in between. In germline, CDR1 is SEHNR, CDR2 FQNEAQ (reference sequence). CDR3 length equals 13 residues. DNA for the CDR3: TGTGCCAGCAGCTCTGGTCCTGCCGACGAGCAGTACTTC. It specifies CASSSGPADEQYF.

This clonotype was seen a few times. The rearrangement uses TRBV10-3 and TRBJ2-7, with 10 bases identical to TRBD2. The J call is doubtful: the DNA matches TRBJ2-5 better. Per germline, CDR1 ENHRY and CDR2 SYGVKD. The CDR3 loop spans 14 amino acids. The CDR3 reads CAISGSGRGETQYF. The CDR3 DNA follows: TGTGCCATCAGTGGCAGCGGGAGGGGGGAGACCCAGTACTTC.

The rearrangement links TRBV5-1 to TRBJ2-1; 9 nucleotides match TRBD2. V was pared by 4 bases and J by 6 bases, with 5 bases of the junction left unmatched. Germline loops: CDR1 SGHRS, CDR2 YFSETQ. This CDR3 is built from 14 residues. CDR3 in amino acids: CASSQLAGTNEQFF. CDR3 nucleotides: TGCGCCAGCAGCCAACTAGCGGGTACCAATGAGCAGTTCTTC.

The chain uses TRBV9 and TRBJ2-7, with D possibly matching TRBD2 (5 bases). Germline V gives CDR1 SGDLS, CDR2 YYNGEE. The CDR3 runs 15 residues. Trimming took off 0 bases at V and 5 bases at J, with 15 bases between the two ends. The CDR3 sequence is CASSVARDRVHEQYF. The DNA for the CDR3 is TGTGCCAGCAGCGTAGCGAGGGATAGGGTGCACGAGCAGTACTTC.

The rearrangement links TRBV6-1 to TRBJ1-5, with a tentative D call TRBD1 (5 bases). Germline CDR1 MNHNS, CDR2 SASEGT. The CDR3 totals 15 residues. The ends were cut back, 6 bases at V and 0 bases at J, with 12 bases in the middle. The CDR3 reads CASRATDYSNQPQHF. The CDR3 region has the DNA TGTGCCAGCAGGGCGACAGACTATAGCAATCAGCCCCAGCATTTT.

The rearrangement uses TRBV12-3 or TRBV12-4 and TRBJ1-2, with D perhaps matching TRBD1 (6 bases). V was pared by 7 bases and J by 4 bases, with 10 bases between. This CDR3 is built from 12 residues. CDR3 residues: CASNGQSYGYTF. The CDR3 region has the DNA TGTGCCAGCAACGGACAGAGCTATGGCTACACCTTC.

V is TRBV20-1 and J is TRBJ1-1; TRBD1 matches 8 bases. Germline CDR1 is DFQATT and CDR2 is SNEGSKA (reference sequence). The V gene end was trimmed by 3 bases and the J gene end by 5 bases; junction bases not matched to a gene: 5. The CDR3 loop spans 13 amino acids. The CDR3 sequence is CSARWDRRTEAFF. The DNA for the CDR3 is TGCAGTGCTAGGTGGGACAGGAGGACTGAAGCTTTCTTT.

The chain is built from TRBV12-3 or TRBV12-4 and TRBJ2-1, with 9 bases aligning to TRBD2. The CDR3 runs 12 residues. Trimming removed 6 bases from V and 13 bases from J; junction bases left unmatched: 7. The CDR3 spells CASSPIAGEQFF. The CDR3 DNA follows: TGTGCCAGCAGCCCTATAGCGGGGGAACAGTTCTTC.

V usage is TRBV12-3 or TRBV12-4 and J usage is TRBJ2-7, with 9 bases fitting TRBD1. The length of the CDR3 is 16 residues. V gave up 7 bases and J gave up 4 bases; unmatched junction bases: 14. The CDR3 sequence is CASNFDRDRDFYEQYF. Written as DNA, the CDR3 is TGTGCCAGCAATTTTGACCGGGACAGGGATTTTTACGAGCAGTACTTC.

J is TRBJ1-2 and V is TRBV3-1, with a tentative D call TRBD1 (5 bases). The CDR3 consists of 14 residues. V shed 0 bases and J shed 2 bases, with 7 bases lying between them. Looked up from germline, CDR1 is LGHDT and CDR2 is YNNKEL (reference sequence). CDR3 in DNA: TGTGCCAGCAGCCAAGAGACAGCAAACTATGGCTACACCTTC. Translated: CASSQETANYGYTF.

The rearrangement links TRBV5-1 to TRBJ2-3; D not resolved. V lost 4 bases, J lost 6 bases, and 18 bases lay in between. Germline-derived CDR1 and CDR2 are SGHRS and YFSETQ. CDR3 length: 15 residues. CDR3 protein: CASSPTQYPGDTQYF. As DNA, the CDR3 is TGCGCCAGCAGCCCCACACAGTACCCCGGTGATACGCAGTATTTT. Variable domain in full (rest from reference TRBV5-1 and TRBJ2-3): KAGVTQTPRYLIKTRGQQVTLSCSPISGHRSVSWYQQTPGQGLQFLFEYFSETQRNKGNFPGRFSGRQFSNSRSEMNVSTLELGDSALYLCASSPTQYPGDTQYFGPGTRLTVL.

The chain is built from TRBV20-1 and TRBJ2-7, with TRBD1 matching over 11 bases. The J call may be mistaken, given a closer DNA end match to TRBJ2-4. This CDR3 contains 14 residues. The germline CDR1 and CDR2 sequences are DFQATT and SNEGSKA (reference sequence). CDR3 DNA: TGCAGTGCTTCGGGACAGGGGGTAGGAGACATTCAGTACTTC. Protein: CSASGQGVGDIQYF.

This clonotype has a handful of counts. The chain combines TRBV29-1 with TRBJ2-2; the match to TRBD1 covers 8 bases. The CDR3 has 14 amino acids. Germline CDR1 SQVTM, CDR2 ANQGSEA. The V gene end was trimmed by 7 bases and the J gene end by 13 bases; junction bases not matched to a gene: 17. The CDR3 DNA sequence: TGCAGCGCTTCAACGGGACAGGAGACGCTTGTGCTGTTTTTT. Amino acids: CSASTGQETLVLFF.

The rearrangement links TRBV12-3 or TRBV12-4 to TRBJ1-2; weak D call: TRBD1 (5 bases). The CDR3 runs to 13 residues. With 0 bases removed from V and 4 bases from J, the gap between germline ends came to 6 bases. CDR3 sequence reads: CASSLADIYGYTF. CDR3 bases: TGTGCCAGCAGTTTAGCGGACATCTATGGCTACACCTTC.

The CDR3 is CASSRVTGGTYEQYF. DNA for the CDR3: TGTGCCAGCAGTAGGGTCACGGGAGGTACCTACGAGCAGTACTTC. This sequence joins TRBV6-2 or TRBV6-3 and TRBJ2-7; 7 nucleotides align to TRBD2. There are 15 residues in the CDR3. Losses at the gene ends were 5 bases for V and 2 bases for J; bases not matched to a gene: 9. Germline V gene lookup returns CDR1 MNHEY and CDR2 SVGEGT.

This chain joins TRBV12-3 or TRBV12-4 and TRBJ2-2, with D perhaps assigned TRBD1 or TRBD2 (6 bases each). The CDR3 has 16 amino acids. Between the trimmed V and J ends, which lost 3 bases and 2 bases, there was a span of 13 bases. DNA for the CDR3: TGTGCCAGCAGTTTGGCGGGACACCCCAACACCGGGGAGCTGTTTTTT. Amino acid sequence: CASSLAGHPNTGELFF.

With regard to this clonotype: One end of the junction does not line up with germline, which may come from a read error. This chain uses TRBV7-9 with TRBJ2-3; 12 bases line up with TRBD2. Germline V gene data show CDR1 as SEHNR and CDR2 as FQNEAQ (reference sequence). CDR3 size: 17 residues. In nucleotides, the CDR3 is TGTGCCAGCAGCTTAAGACTAGCGGGAGAGCTCACAGATACACAGTATTTT. Translation gives CASSLRLAGELTDTQYF.

The V gene is TRBV7-9, the J gene TRBJ2-7; TRBD2 matches 9 bases. The CDR3 is 15 amino acids. J lost 4 bases, V lost 3 bases, and 7 bases had no gene match. Germline CDR1 and CDR2: SEHNR and FQNEAQ (reference sequence). CDR3 coding DNA: TGTGCCAGCAGCTTGGAGCGGGAGGCCGTATACGAGCAGTACTTC. Its protein product is CASSLEREAVYEQYF.

The V gene is TRBV7-2, the J gene TRBJ2-3, with 12 bases that match TRBD2. The ends lost 3 bases at V and 3 bases at J; junction bases unmatched: 7. Germline V CDR1 and CDR2: SGHTA, FQGNSA. This CDR3 is 17 amino acids long. The CDR3 sequence: CASSLFSGTSGTDTQYF. CDR3 DNA: TGTGCCAGCAGCTTGTTCTCCGGGACTAGCGGGACAGATACGCAGTATTTT.

This clonotype was seen a handful of times. The chain has TRBV4-1 and TRBJ2-1, with 10 bases identical to TRBD2. J gave up 7 bases and V 4 bases, and 13 bases lay outside the gene matches. This CDR3 is built from 17 residues. Per the germline V gene, CDR1 is MGHRA and CDR2 is YSYEKL. This chain's CDR3 is CASSLPTPGLAVNEQFF. In nucleotides, the CDR3 is TGCGCCAGCAGCCTCCCGACCCCCGGACTAGCGGTAAATGAGCAGTTCTTC.

The genes are TRBV21-1 and TRBJ1-5; the table's D call, TRBD1, has no DNA check behind it. TRBV21-1 is labeled a pseudogene. This CDR3 contains 15 residues. The DNA of the CDR3 is TGTGCCAGCCCACCAAGGGGGCAGTCCAATCAGCCCCAGCATTTT. Protein: CASPPRGQSNQPQHF.

In this sample, this clonotype turned up a few times. This chain links TRBV7-2 with TRBJ2-4; the D gene is possibly TRBD1 (6 bases). Germline values: CDR1 SGHTA, CDR2 FQGNSA. V lost 5 bases, J lost 0 bases, and 20 bases lay in between. The CDR3 totals 18 residues. CDR3 loop: CASSRDGTGLRAKNIQYF. For the CDR3, the DNA is TGTGCCAGCAGCCGAGATGGAACAGGGCTCAGAGCCAAAAACATTCAGTACTTC.

The chain uses TRBV12-3 or TRBV12-4 and TRBJ1-1; D remains ambiguous. V lost 6 bases, J lost 2 bases, and 10 bases lay in between. The CDR3 length is 13 residues. The CDR3 DNA reads TGTGCCAGCAGCCGGGGTTTCAACACTGAAGCTTTCTTT. This gives the protein CASSRGFNTEAFF.

The table lists this clonotype with a few counts. The genes are TRBV2 and TRBJ1-4, with D unresolved. Trimming left V 6 bases short and J 3 bases short, with 8 bases between. Germline loops: CDR1 SNHLY, CDR2 FYNNEI. The CDR3 is made up of 13 amino acids. In nucleotides, the CDR3 is TGTGCCAGCAGGGGTTCTCCTAATGAAAAACTGTTTTTT. Translating it yields CASRGSPNEKLFF.

The chain is built from TRBV4-1 and TRBJ2-6; D may be TRBD1 or TRBD2 (6 bases each). The V end lost 3 bases, the J end lost 0 bases, and 15 bases lay between the germline ends. Germline lookup yields CDR1 MGHRA and CDR2 YSYEKL. The length of the CDR3 is 18 residues. CDR3 region: CASSHPPRGLSGANVLTF. The DNA for the CDR3 is TGCGCCAGCAGCCACCCACCCAGGGGACTCTCTGGGGCCAACGTCCTGACTTTC.

This clonotype was seen many times. This chain links TRBV5-1 with TRBJ2-7; D call uncertain. Trimming shortened V by 0 bases and J by 1 base, and 5 bases separated the two germline ends. The CDR3 is 13 residues long. Germline assignment: CDR1 SGHRS and CDR2 YFSETQ. The CDR3 sequence: CASSLVGSYEQYF. The CDR3 DNA reads as TGCGCCAGCAGCTTGGTAGGGTCCTACGAGCAGTACTTC.